Below, one T cell receptor beta chain is given with its context. The target antigen is unknown. This record comes from a study of beta chain features in type 1 diabetes. Sequencing targeted expressed TCRB transcripts, as all isolated RNA had been reverse transcribed. The method was immunoSEQ multiplex PCR; TCRdb's version includes in-frame clones alone and lacks a portion of them. The top ten clones hold about 0.02% of a sample with 970,000 or so clones, roughly 17% of them seen once. Trimming left V 6 bases short and J 5 bases short, with 22 bases between. The CDR3 runs to 16 residues. Germline V gene data show CDR1 as SGHNT and CDR2 as YYREEE (reference sequence). Broader study findings: Shorter templates may be favored by PCR, equally so in patients and controls. The naive, central memory and Treg TCRB repertoires showed an apparent similarity that was greater among patients than among healthy donors.

Blood was collected once per donor into heparin, averaging roughly 0.12 L. What was sequenced was naive CD4+ T cells from blood. The sequence came from a woman between 18 and 29 years old in good health. This chain uses TRBV5-4 with TRBJ2-3, with D perhaps matching TRBD2 (6 bases). Written as DNA, the CDR3 is TGTGCCAGCACCTCTCCTAGCGCCGGAACACAAGATACGCAGTATTTT. Encoded protein: CASTSPSAGTQDTQYF.